This T cell receptor beta chain derives from a study of T cell repertoires in cytomegalovirus infection. Looking at the study overall: A matching HLA type, together with CMV infection, was signaled by public TCR beta signatures.

Study observations and caveats: Accumulated public TCR beta family frequency recognized individuals carrying CMV together with the relevant HLA.

Remarks on this clonotype: Antigen specificity is unknown.

A single record per CDR3 protein comes from TCRdb applying MiXCR to the reads. The sample includes over 300,000 distinct CDR3 sequences, around 9.5% of them seen just once. V lost 1 base and J lost 3, with 19 bases in between. This CDR3 is built from 17 residues. Sequencing used PBMCs. The TCR comes from a human donor in good health (CMV status not recorded). Some clones in this sample may be carry-over from other donors' samples. This chain uses TRBV23-1 with TRBJ2-7; no firm D call. TRBV23-1 is noted as an ORF with a role that remains uncertain. This CDR3 reads CASSQCPYTRANYEQYF. The CDR3 DNA is TGCGCCAGCAGTCAATGTCCCTACACGAGAGCGAACTACGAGCAGTACTTC.